The rows below give T cell receptor beta chains drawn from one sample of a study of cytomegalovirus exposure and HLA in healthy donors. Profiled with immunoSEQ multiplex PCR; TCRdb holds only in-frame clones, not every one. The top ten hold around 2.4% of the sample, which has about 140,000 clones, around 80% seen once. Input material: PBMCs. The receptors come from a man aged 45-65 years in good health and CMV-seronegative. The CDR3 runs from the conserved cysteine through the conserved F or W. Fields, in order: CDR3 protein, CDR3 DNA, J gene, D gene, V gene, clone size. A D gene is named only where the DNA matches it firmly. For some rows the clone size is stated as once, few or many, or as a class when expanded; others skip it.

CDR3aa: CATTPGPGANVLTF
CDR3nt: TGTGCCACAACACCGGGTCCCGGGGCCAACGTCCTGACTTTC
j_gene: TRBJ2-6
d_gene: NA
v_gene: TRBV6-4
abundance: NA

CDR3aa: CASSLIEGGELFF
CDR3nt: TGTGCCAGCAGCTTAATAGAGGGAGGGGAGCTGTTTTTT
j_gene: TRBJ2-2
d_gene: NA
v_gene: TRBV7-3
abundance: NA

CDR3aa: CASSFRTSGASEQYF
CDR3nt: TGTGCCAGCAGTTTCCGGACTAGCGGGGCATCCGAGCAGTACTTC
j_gene: TRBJ2-7
d_gene: TRBD2
v_gene: TRBV27
abundance: NA

CDR3aa: CASSPTGNYGYTF
CDR3nt: TGTGCCAGCAGCCCGACAGGGAACTATGGCTACACCTTC
j_gene: TRBJ1-2
d_gene: TRBD1
v_gene: TRBV14
abundance: NA

CDR3aa: CATRRGPNYEQYF
CDR3nt: TGTGCCACCCGCAGGGGCCCTAACTACGAGCAGTACTTC
j_gene: TRBJ2-7
d_gene: NA
v_gene: TRBV15
abundance: NA

CDR3aa: CASSHQGGSYEQYF
CDR3nt: TGTGCCAGCAGTCATCAAGGGGGTTCCTACGAGCAGTACTTC
j_gene: TRBJ2-7
d_gene: NA
v_gene: TRBV27
abundance: once

CDR3aa: CASSVPQGSSYNEQFF
CDR3nt: TGTGCCAGCAGCGTTCCACAGGGGAGCTCCTACAATGAGCAGTTCTTC
j_gene: TRBJ2-1
d_gene: TRBD1
v_gene: TRBV11-3
abundance: NA

CDR3aa: CASTAGEYGYTF
CDR3nt: TGTGCCAGCACCGCGGGAGAATATGGCTACACCTTC
j_gene: TRBJ1-2
d_gene: NA
v_gene: TRBV28
abundance: NA

CDR3aa: CASRIRGAGEQYF
CDR3nt: TGTGCCAGCAGGATACGGGGGGCAGGGGAGCAGTACTTC
j_gene: TRBJ2-7
d_gene: NA
v_gene: TRBV27
abundance: NA

CDR3aa: CASSLDRNGYTF
CDR3nt: TGTGCCAGCAGCTTGGACAGAAATGGCTACACCTTC
j_gene: TRBJ1-2
d_gene: NA
v_gene: TRBV5-4
abundance: NA

CDR3aa: CASSPTGFEQYF
CDR3nt: TGTGCCAGCAGCCCCACAGGCTTCGAGCAGTACTTC
j_gene: TRBJ2-7
d_gene: NA
v_gene: TRBV7-9
abundance: NA